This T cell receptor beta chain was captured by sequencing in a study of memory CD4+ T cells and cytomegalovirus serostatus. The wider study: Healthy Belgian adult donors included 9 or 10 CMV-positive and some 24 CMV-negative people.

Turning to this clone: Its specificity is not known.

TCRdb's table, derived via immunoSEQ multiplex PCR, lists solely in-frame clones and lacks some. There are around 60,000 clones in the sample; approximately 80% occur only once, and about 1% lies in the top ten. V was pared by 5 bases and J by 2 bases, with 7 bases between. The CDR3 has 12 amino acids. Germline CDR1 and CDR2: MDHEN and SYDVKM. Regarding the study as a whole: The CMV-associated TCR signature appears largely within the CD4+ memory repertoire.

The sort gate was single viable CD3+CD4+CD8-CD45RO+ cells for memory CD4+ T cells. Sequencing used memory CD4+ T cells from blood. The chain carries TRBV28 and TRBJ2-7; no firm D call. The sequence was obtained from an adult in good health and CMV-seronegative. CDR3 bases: TGTGCCAGCAGTCTATACGCCTACGAGCAGTACTTC. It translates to CASSLYAYEQYF.